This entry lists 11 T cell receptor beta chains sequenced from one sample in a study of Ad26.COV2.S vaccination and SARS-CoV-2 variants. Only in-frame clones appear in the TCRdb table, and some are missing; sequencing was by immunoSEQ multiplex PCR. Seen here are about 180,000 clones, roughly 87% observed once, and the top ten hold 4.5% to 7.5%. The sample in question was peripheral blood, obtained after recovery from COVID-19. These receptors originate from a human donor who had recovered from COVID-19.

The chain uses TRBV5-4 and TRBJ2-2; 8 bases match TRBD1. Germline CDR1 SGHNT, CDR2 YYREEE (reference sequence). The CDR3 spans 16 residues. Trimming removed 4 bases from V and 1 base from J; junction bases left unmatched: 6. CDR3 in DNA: TGTGCCAGCAGCCTCCCAGGACAGGGGAACACCGGGGAGCTGTTTTTT. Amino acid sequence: CASSLPGQGNTGELFF. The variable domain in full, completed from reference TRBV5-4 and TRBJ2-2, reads ETGVTQSPTHLIKTRGQQVTLRCSSQSGHNTVSWYQQALGQGPQFIFQYYREEENGRGNFPPRFSGLQFPNYSSELNVNALELDDSALYLCASSLPGQGNTGELFFGEGSRLTVL.

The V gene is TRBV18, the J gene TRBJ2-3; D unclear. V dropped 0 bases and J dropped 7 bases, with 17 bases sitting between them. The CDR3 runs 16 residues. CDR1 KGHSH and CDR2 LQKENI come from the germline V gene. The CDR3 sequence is CASSPPLLDRANTQYF. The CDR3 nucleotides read TGTGCCAGCTCACCACCGTTACTCGATAGAGCTAATACGCAGTATTTT.

CDR3 loop: CASSLVQGGFYEQYF. The DNA for the CDR3 is TGTGCCAGCAGTTTAGTACAGGGGGGCTTCTACGAGCAGTACTTC. The chain carries TRBV28 and TRBJ2-7; 8 positions match TRBD1. The length of the CDR3 is 15 residues. Trimming cost V 2 bases and J 3 bases; bases outside gene matches: 6. The germline V gene encodes CDR1 MDHEN and CDR2 SYDVKM.

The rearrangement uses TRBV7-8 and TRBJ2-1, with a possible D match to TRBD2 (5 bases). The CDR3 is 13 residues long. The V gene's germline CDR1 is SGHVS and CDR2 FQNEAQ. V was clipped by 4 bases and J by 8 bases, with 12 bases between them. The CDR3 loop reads CASSSGSGYEQFF. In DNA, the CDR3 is TGTGCCAGCAGCTCGGGGAGCGGCTATGAGCAGTTCTTC.

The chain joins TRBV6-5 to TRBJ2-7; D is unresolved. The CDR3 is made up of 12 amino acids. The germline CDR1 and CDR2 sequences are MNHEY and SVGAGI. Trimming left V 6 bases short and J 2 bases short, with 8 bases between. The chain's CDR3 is CASSADPYEQYF. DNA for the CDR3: TGTGCCAGCAGCGCAGACCCCTACGAGCAGTACTTC.

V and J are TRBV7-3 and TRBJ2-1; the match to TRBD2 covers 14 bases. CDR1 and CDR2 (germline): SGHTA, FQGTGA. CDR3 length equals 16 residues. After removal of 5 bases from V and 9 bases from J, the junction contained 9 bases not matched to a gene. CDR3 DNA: TGTGCCAGCAGCCCATTGACTAGCGGGGGGGTAGGTGAGCAGTTCTTC. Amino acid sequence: CASSPLTSGGVGEQFF.

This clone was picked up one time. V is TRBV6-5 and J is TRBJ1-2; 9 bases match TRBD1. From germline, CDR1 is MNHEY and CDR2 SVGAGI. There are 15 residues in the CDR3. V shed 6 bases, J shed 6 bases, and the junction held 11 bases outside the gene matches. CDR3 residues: CASSRDRESLNGYTF. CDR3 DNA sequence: TGTGCCAGCAGCCGGGACAGGGAGTCATTGAATGGCTACACCTTC.

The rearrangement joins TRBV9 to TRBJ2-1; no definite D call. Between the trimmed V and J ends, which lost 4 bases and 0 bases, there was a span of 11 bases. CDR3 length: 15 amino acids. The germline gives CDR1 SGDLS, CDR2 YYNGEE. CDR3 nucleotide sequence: TGTGCCAGCAGCCCCCCCTGGGCCTCCTACAATGAGCAGTTCTTC. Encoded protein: CASSPPWASYNEQFF.

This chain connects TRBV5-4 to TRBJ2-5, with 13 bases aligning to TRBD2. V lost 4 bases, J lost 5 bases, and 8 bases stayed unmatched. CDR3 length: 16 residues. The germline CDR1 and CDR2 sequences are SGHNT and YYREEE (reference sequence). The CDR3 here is CASSQRTSGGWETQYF. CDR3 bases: TGTGCCAGCAGCCAACGGACTAGCGGGGGTTGGGAGACCCAGTACTTC.

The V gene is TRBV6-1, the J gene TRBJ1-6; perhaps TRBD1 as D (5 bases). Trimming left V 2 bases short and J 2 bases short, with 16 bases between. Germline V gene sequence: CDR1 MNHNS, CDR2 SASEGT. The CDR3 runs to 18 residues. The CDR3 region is CASSELRVGVTYNSPLHF. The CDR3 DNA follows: TGTGCCAGCAGTGAACTTCGGGTAGGGGTTACCTATAATTCACCCCTCCACTTT.

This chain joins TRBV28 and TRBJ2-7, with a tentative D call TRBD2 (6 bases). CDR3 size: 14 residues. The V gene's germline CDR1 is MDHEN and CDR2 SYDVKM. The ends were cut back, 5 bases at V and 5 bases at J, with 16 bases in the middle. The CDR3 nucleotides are TGTGCCAGCAGTGGGGGGACCCACGACCACGAGCAGTACTTC. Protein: CASSGGTHDHEQYF.